The text below deals with one TCR beta chain. Its antigen is currently not known. Base qualities are not at hand, and no much larger clone is one base apart. The method was the immunoSEQ multiplex PCR assay. Processing in the source paper ran as follows. A statistical classification framework was built to diagnose cytomegalovirus status from the catalog of TCR beta chain sequences. TCRdb mirrors the immuneACCESS table, restricted to in-frame sequences. Some clones are absent from its copies; in checked studies, under half trace to an unresolved V gene, and the reason for the others is unknown. The V and J calls and clone size come from that table; D and trimming were worked out from the DNA. The sample profile shows fewer than 90,000 clones; roughly 95% of them were found once. In total, the top ten clones hold 3% to 4% of the sample. This entry belongs to a study of cytomegalovirus exposure and HLA in healthy donors (dated 2017 in TCRdb). As for the study more broadly: A later analysis indicated that the 95 to 150 validation repertoires were generated on the platform also employed for the approximately 700 repertoires of the first cohort. The aim of the study was to test whether cataloging public T cell receptors could identify signatures of past pathogen exposure. A separate validation cohort of over 95 different subjects was used in addition to the approximately 670-subject first cohort. High-throughput TCR immunosequencing, statistical association of individual TCRs with disease status, and machine learning were combined to predict cytomegalovirus infection status. The research as a whole found: Three of the identified cytomegalovirus-associated TCR beta chains were confirmed in vitro to be specific for cytomegalovirus antigens. All 130 or so repertoires were used to score co-occurrence in the validation cohort in a later analysis, because that analysis had no HLA typing for the cohort. While some public TCRs were present in many individuals, most TCR sequences turned up only very rarely across donors. The authors suggested that the approach could potentially be extended to other disease states and immunological phenotypes. The study listed 150 to 200 TCR beta chains as associated with cytomegalovirus. In both the original and validation cohorts, the classifier was reported to diagnose cytomegalovirus status with high specificity and sensitivity. In a later analysis, TCRs clustered in the first cohort were found to also tend to co-occur in the 120 or so validation repertoires, with approximately 93% of cluster scores above 0.

Donors formed part of the validation cohort, which comprised 120 subjects and was distinct from the first cohort of 550 to 850 subjects. V lost 10 bases and J lost 2 bases; the stretch between them is 9 bases long. The CDR3 spans 13 residues, from the cysteine through the phenylalanine. Of the read, only the CDR3 DNA is kept; its 39 bases are in frame from base 1. Based on the germline V gene, the CDR1 and CDR2 sequences are SGHNT and YENEEA. This clonotype was sampled from a woman between 18 and 30 years old in good health and CMV-seropositive. The V gene is TRBV11-3 and the J gene is TRBJ2-6, and the D gene may be TRBD1, 5 bases matching. The sequenced material came from PBMCs. The CDR3 reads CATSGPGANVLTF. The DNA sequence follows: TGTGCCACCTCAGGGCCTGGGGCCAACGTCCTGACTTTC.